The 9 T cell receptor beta chains below were found in one sample sequenced in a study of T cell repertoires in cytomegalovirus infection. TCRdb processed the reads anew with MiXCR; each CDR3 protein has one entry. The sample carries roughly 700,000 distinct CDR3 sequences, about 30% recorded once. No cognate antigen is known for these TCRs. Sequencing used cultured PBMCs, obtained from culture after CMV antigen stimulation. These receptors were taken from a human donor in good health (CMV status not recorded). Some clones in this sample may be carry-over from other donors' samples.

For the CDR3, the DNA is TGTGCCAGCAGCACGGGACAGGGGTACAATGAGCAGTTCTTC. It yields the protein CASSTGQGYNEQFF. This rearrangement joins TRBV27 to TRBJ2-1; 10 positions match TRBD1. In germline, CDR1 is MNHEY, CDR2 SMNVEV (reference sequence). V was pared by 6 bases and J by 4 bases, with 3 bases of the junction left unmatched. The CDR3 runs 14 residues.

The sample holds a few counts of this clonotype. The chain couples TRBV7-2 to TRBJ2-4; 9 bases match TRBD1. The germline gives CDR1 SGHTA, CDR2 FQGNSA. This CDR3 contains 14 residues. V lost 2 bases and J lost 6; bases outside the gene matches: 2. Here the CDR3 reads CASSLNRGRNIQYF. The DNA of the CDR3 is TGTGCCAGCAGCTTAAACAGGGGGCGAAACATTCAGTACTTC.

The chain is built from TRBV19 and TRBJ1-5, with 9 bases matching TRBD1. The CDR3 extends over 15 amino acids. Germline V CDR1 and CDR2: LNHDA, SQIVND (reference sequence). V shed 4 bases, J shed 5 bases, and the junction held 6 bases outside the gene matches. The CDR3 is CASSSRTGVDQPQHF. Here the CDR3 DNA reads TGTGCCAGTAGTAGCCGGACAGGGGTAGATCAGCCCCAGCATTTT.

The rearrangement uses TRBV7-2 and TRBJ2-1; D perhaps matches TRBD1 (6 bases). The length of the CDR3 is 16 residues. Deletions cut 2 bases from V and 4 bases from J, with 15 bases between. The germline V gene encodes CDR1 SGHTA and CDR2 FQGNSA. The DNA of the CDR3 is TGTGCCAGCAGCTTAAACGGCAGGGGAATATACAATGAGCAGTTCTTC. Its translation is CASSLNGRGIYNEQFF.

This clonotype has only a few counts. The rearrangement links TRBV20-1 to TRBJ1-2, with unresolved D. Per the germline V gene, CDR1 is DFQATT and CDR2 is SNEGSKA (reference sequence). The V end lost 6 bases, the J end lost 1 base, and 9 bases lay between the germline ends. This CDR3 has 12 residues. CDR3 protein: CSAIEDNYGYTF. In nucleotides, the CDR3 is TGCAGTGCAATCGAAGATAACTATGGCTACACCTTC.

This clonotype showed up many times. The chain employs TRBV7-2 and TRBJ2-1; D possibly matches TRBD1 or TRBD2 (6 bases each). The V and J ends lost 2 bases and 3 bases respectively, with 8 bases between them. Germline V lookup: CDR1 SGHTA, CDR2 FQGNSA. The CDR3 loop spans 14 amino acids. The CDR3 loop is CASSLRGVYNEQFF. The CDR3, as DNA: TGTGCCAGCAGCTTAAGGGGGGTCTACAATGAGCAGTTCTTC.

This clonotype was picked up many times. The V gene is TRBV7-2, the J gene TRBJ2-5; D gene ambiguous. Germline V gives CDR1 SGHTA, CDR2 FQGNSA. The CDR3 runs 11 residues. Trimming took off 5 bases at V and 4 bases at J, with 5 bases between the two ends. The CDR3 DNA reads TGTGCCAGCAGCCGTGCAGAGACCCAGTACTTC. Translation: CASSRAETQYF.

This clonotype has ten or more counts. The genes are TRBV7-2 and TRBJ2-1; D remains ambiguous. The CDR3 is 17 amino acids. Trimming removed 5 bases at V and 0 bases at J, with 17 bases between. Per the germline V gene, CDR1 is SGHTA and CDR2 is FQGNSA. CDR3 sequence reads: CASSLLGPLSSYNEQFF. The CDR3, as DNA: TGTGCCAGCAGCCTACTCGGACCACTTAGCTCCTACAATGAGCAGTTCTTC.

The chain employs TRBV12-3 or TRBV12-4 and TRBJ2-7; 8 nucleotides line up with TRBD1. With V trimmed by 7 bases and J by 4 bases, 12 bases remained unmatched. This CDR3 comprises 15 residues. CDR3 coding DNA: TGTGCCAGCACCACCCTGGACAGGGCTAAATACGAGCAGTACTTC. Translation gives CASTTLDRAKYEQYF.